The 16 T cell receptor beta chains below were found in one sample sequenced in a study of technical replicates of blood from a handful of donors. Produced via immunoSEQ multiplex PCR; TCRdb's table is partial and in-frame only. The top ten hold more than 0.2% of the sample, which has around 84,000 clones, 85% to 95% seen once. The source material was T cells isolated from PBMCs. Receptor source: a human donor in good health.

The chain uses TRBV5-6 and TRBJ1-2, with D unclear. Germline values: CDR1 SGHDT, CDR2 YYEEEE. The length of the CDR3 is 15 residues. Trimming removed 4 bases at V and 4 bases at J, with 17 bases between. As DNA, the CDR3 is TGTGCCAGCAGCCTCCCTGCTCTATTAAGCTATGGCTACACCTTC. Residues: CASSLPALLSYGYTF.

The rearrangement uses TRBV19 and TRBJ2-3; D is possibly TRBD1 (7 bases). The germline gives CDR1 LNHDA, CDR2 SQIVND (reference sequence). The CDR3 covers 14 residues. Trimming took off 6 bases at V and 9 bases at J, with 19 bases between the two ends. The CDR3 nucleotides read TGTGCCAGTAGAAGCGAGATCCAGGGGGGAACGCAGTATTTT. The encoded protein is CASRSEIQGGTQYF. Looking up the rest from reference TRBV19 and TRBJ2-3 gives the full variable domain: DGGITQSPKYLFRKEGQNVTLSCEQNLNHDAMYWYRQDPGQGLRLIYYSQIVNDFQKGDIAEGYSVSREKKESFPLTVTSAQKNPTAFYLCASRSEIQGGTQYFGPGTRLTVL.

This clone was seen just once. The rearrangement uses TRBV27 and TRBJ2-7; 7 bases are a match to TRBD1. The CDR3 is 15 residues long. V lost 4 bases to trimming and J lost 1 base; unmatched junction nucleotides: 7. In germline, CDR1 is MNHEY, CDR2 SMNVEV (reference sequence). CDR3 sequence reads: CASSSLWDRSYEQYF. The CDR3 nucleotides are TGTGCCAGCAGTTCACTGTGGGACAGATCCTACGAGCAGTACTTC.

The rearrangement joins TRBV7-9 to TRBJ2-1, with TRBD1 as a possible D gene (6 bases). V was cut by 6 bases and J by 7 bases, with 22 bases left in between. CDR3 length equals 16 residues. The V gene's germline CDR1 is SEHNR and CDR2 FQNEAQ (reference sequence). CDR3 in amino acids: CASSPATGSRQNEQFF. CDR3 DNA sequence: TGTGCCAGCAGTCCTGCTACAGGGTCCCGGCAGAATGAGCAGTTCTTC.

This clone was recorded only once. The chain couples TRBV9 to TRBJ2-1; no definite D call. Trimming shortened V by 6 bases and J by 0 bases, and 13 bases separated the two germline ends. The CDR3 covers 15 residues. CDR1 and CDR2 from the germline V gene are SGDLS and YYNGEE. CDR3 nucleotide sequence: TGTGCCAGCACCCCCGAGCCCCTCTCCTACAATGAGCAGTTCTTC. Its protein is CASTPEPLSYNEQFF.

This CDR3 reads CASSSPSDYEQYF. Here the CDR3 DNA reads TGCGCCAGCAGCTCTCCCAGCGACTACGAGCAGTACTTC. The V and J genes are TRBV5-1 and TRBJ2-7; D uncertain. Germline V gene sequence: CDR1 SGHRS, CDR2 YFSETQ. V lost 3 bases and J 3 bases, leaving 10 bases between the germline ends. The CDR3 has 13 amino acids.

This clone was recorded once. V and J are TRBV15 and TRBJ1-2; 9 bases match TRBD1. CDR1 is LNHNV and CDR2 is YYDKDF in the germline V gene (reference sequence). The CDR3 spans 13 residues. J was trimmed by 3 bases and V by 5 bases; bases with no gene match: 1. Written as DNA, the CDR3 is TGTGCCACCAGCCGGGACAGGGACTATGGCTACACCTTC. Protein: CATSRDRDYGYTF.

The CDR3 is CASSDRLAEEQFF. The CDR3 DNA reads as TGTGCCAGCAGTGACAGGTTGGCGGAAGAGCAGTTCTTC. The rearrangement links TRBV6-4 to TRBJ2-1; D is undetermined. The CDR3 length is 13 residues. CDR1 and CDR2 from the germline V gene are MRHNA and SNTAGT. Trimming removed 2 bases at V and 10 bases at J, with 12 bases between.

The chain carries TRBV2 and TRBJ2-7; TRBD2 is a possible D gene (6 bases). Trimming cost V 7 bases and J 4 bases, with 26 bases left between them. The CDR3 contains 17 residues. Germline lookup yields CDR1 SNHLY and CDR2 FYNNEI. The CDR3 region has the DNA TGTGCCAGCACCTTTTCGCCGACCTCGGGGGTAAAATACGAGCAGTACTTC. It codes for CASTFSPTSGVKYEQYF.

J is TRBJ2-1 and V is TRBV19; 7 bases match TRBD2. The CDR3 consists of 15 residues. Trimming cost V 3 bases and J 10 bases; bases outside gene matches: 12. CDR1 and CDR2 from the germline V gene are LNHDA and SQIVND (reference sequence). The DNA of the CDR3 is TGTGCCAGTAGTATTAGGGCTAGCGGTACTTCGGAGCAGTTCTTC. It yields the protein CASSIRASGTSEQFF.

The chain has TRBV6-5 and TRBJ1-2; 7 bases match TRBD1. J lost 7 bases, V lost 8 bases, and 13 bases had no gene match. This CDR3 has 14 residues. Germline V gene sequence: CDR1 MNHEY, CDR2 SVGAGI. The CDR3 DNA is TGTGCCAGCCACTTTGAAGGGGGCTCAGGTGGCTACACCTTC. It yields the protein CASHFEGGSGGYTF.

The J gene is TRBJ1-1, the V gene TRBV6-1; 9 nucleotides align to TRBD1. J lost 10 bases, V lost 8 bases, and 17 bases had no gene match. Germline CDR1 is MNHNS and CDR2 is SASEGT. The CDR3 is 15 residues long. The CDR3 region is CASGLGGQGVMGAFF. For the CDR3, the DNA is TGTGCCAGCGGTCTCGGGGGACAGGGAGTGATGGGAGCTTTCTTT.

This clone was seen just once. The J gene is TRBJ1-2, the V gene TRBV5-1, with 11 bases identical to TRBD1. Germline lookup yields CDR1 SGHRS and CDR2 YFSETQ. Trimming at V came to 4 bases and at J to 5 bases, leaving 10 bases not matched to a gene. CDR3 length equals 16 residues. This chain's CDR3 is CASSLHPDRGLYGYTF. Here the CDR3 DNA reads TGCGCCAGCAGCCTCCATCCGGACAGGGGGCTTTATGGCTACACCTTC. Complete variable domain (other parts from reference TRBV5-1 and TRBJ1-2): KAGVTQTPRYLIKTRGQQVTLSCSPISGHRSVSWYQQTPGQGLQFLFEYFSETQRNKGNFPGRFSGRQFSNSRSEMNVSTLELGDSALYLCASSLHPDRGLYGYTFGSGTRLTVV.

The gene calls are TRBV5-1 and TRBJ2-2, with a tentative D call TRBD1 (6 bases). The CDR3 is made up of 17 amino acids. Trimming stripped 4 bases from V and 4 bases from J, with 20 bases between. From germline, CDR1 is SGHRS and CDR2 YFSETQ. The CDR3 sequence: CASSKVVDSEPTGELFF. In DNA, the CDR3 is TGCGCCAGCAGCAAGGTAGTGGACAGCGAACCCACCGGGGAGCTGTTTTTT.

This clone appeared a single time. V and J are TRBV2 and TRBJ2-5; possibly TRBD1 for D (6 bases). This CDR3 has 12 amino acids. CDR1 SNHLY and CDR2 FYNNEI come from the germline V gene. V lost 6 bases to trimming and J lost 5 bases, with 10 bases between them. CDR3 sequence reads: CASRGQSETQYF. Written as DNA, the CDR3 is TGTGCCAGCAGAGGACAGTCTGAGACCCAGTACTTC.

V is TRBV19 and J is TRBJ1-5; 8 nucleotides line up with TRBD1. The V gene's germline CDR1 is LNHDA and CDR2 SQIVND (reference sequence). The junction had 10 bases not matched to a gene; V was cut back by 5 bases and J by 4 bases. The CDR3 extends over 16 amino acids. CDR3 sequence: CASSPPADRVNQPQHF. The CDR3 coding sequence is TGTGCCAGTAGTCCACCCGCGGACAGGGTGAATCAGCCCCAGCATTTT. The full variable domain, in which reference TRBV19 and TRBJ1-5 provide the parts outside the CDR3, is DGGITQSPKYLFRKEGQNVTLSCEQNLNHDAMYWYRQDPGQGLRLIYYSQIVNDFQKGDIAEGYSVSREKKESFPLTVTSAQKNPTAFYLCASSPPADRVNQPQHFGDGTRLSIL.